The 21 T cell receptor beta chains reported below all come from one sample, sequenced in a study of T cells in localized non-small cell lung cancer (dated by TCRdb to 2020 to 2021). To prepare the library, the immunoSEQ multiplex PCR assay was applied. TCRdb took over this immuneACCESS table, retaining in-frame rearrangements with V and J assigned. Such tables are incomplete; in checked studies, under half of the missing clones stem from an unresolved V gene, and the remainder is unexplained. The sample table contains nearly 3,000 clones; only one count was recorded for roughly 25% of them. The top ten hold about 16% of the sample. This specimen consisted of lung tumor tissue, obtained before any cancer treatment. These receptors were obtained from a man between 40 and 69 years old with stage III lung adenocarcinoma.

V and J are TRBV30 and TRBJ2-3; D is ambiguous. V was trimmed by 2 bases and J by 2 bases, leaving 14 bases between them. From germline, CDR1 is GTSNPN and CDR2 SVGIG (reference sequence). This CDR3 has 15 amino acids. In DNA form, the CDR3 reads TGTGCCTGGAGTAATCGGTATGGGAACACAGATACGCAGTATTTT. This encodes CAWSNRYGNTDTQYF.

The table lists this clone with a few counts. The genes are TRBV28 and TRBJ1-5; D unresolved. The CDR3 is 14 residues long. Germline V gives CDR1 MDHEN, CDR2 SYDVKM. V lost 3 bases and J 3 bases, leaving 9 bases between the germline ends. For the CDR3, the DNA is TGTGCCAGCAGTTTTTGGTGGGACAATCAGCCCCAGCATTTT. Encoded protein: CASSFWWDNQPQHF. The full variable domain, completed using reference TRBV28 and TRBJ1-5, is DVKVTQSSRYLVKRTGEKVFLECVQDMDHENMFWYRQDPGLGLRLIYFSYDVKMKEKGDIPEGYSVSREKKERFSLILESASTNQTSMYLCASSFWWDNQPQHFGDGTRLSIL.

This clone was detected only a few times. The V gene is TRBV11-3, the J gene TRBJ2-3; TRBD2 might be the D (6 bases). This CDR3 contains 17 residues. Germline V lookup: CDR1 SGHNT, CDR2 YENEEA. Deletions cut 0 bases from V and 3 bases from J, with 16 bases between. The chain's CDR3 is CASSLDWGRTLTDTQYF. In DNA, the CDR3 is TGTGCCAGCAGCTTAGATTGGGGGAGGACCCTAACAGATACGCAGTATTTT.

The chain joins TRBV18 to TRBJ1-2; D is ambiguous. Germline-derived CDR1 and CDR2 are KGHSH and LQKENI. Trimming removed 3 bases from V and 4 bases from J, with 12 bases in between. The CDR3 is 14 amino acids. The CDR3 DNA sequence: TGTGCCAGCTCACCGGGAGGGTATCGCTATGGCTACACCTTC. Its protein product is CASSPGGYRYGYTF.

The V call is TRBV11-3, the J call TRBJ2-3, with D tentatively TRBD2 (6 bases). V lost 4 bases to trimming and J lost 4 bases, with 15 bases between them. Germline V gene lookup returns CDR1 SGHNT and CDR2 YENEEA. The length of the CDR3 is 15 residues. Here the CDR3 DNA reads TGTGCCAGCAGCTCCTCGGGACTTCGGGCAGATACGCAGTATTTT. It is translated as CASSSSGLRADTQYF.

The chain joins TRBV29-1 to TRBJ1-1, with TRBD1 identical over 10 bases. V gave up 7 bases and J gave up 5 bases; unmatched junction bases: 7. CDR3 length equals 13 residues. Looked up from germline, CDR1 is SQVTM and CDR2 is ANQGSEA. The CDR3 spells CSAWDRGGTEAFF. As DNA, the CDR3 is TGCAGCGCCTGGGACAGGGGAGGTACTGAAGCTTTCTTT.

This chain connects TRBV5-8 to TRBJ1-2; D might be TRBD1 (6 bases). V lost 7 bases to trimming and J lost 8 bases, with 18 bases between them. The length of the CDR3 is 13 residues. Germline V gene lookup returns CDR1 SGHTS and CDR2 YDEGEE. Here the CDR3 DNA reads TGTGCCAGCGGCTGGGGGGCAGGGAACGGCTACACCTTC. As protein: CASGWGAGNGYTF.

The chain uses TRBV15 and TRBJ2-3; 12 positions match TRBD1. The CDR3 runs 16 residues. Germline CDR1 is LNHNV and CDR2 is YYDKDF (reference sequence). The V gene end was trimmed by 3 bases and the J gene end by 3 bases; junction bases not matched to a gene: 4. CDR3 DNA: TGTGCCACCAGCAGGGGGGGACAGGGGGCGACAGATACGCAGTATTTT. This encodes CATSRGGQGATDTQYF.

This clone showed up just a few times. The J gene is TRBJ1-3, the V gene TRBV9; D is unclear. The germline V gene has CDR1 SGDLS and CDR2 YYNGEE. The V and J ends lost 5 bases and 7 bases respectively, with 10 bases between them. The CDR3 consists of 12 residues. CDR3 protein: CASSEAQNTIYF. The DNA of the CDR3 is TGTGCCAGCAGTGAAGCTCAGAACACCATATATTTT.

This clone was seen more than once but under ten times. The gene calls are TRBV4-1 and TRBJ1-1; TRBD1 is a possible D gene (5 bases). CDR3 size: 14 residues. V was pared by 3 bases and J by 2 bases, with 10 bases between. Germline V gene lookup returns CDR1 MGHRA and CDR2 YSYEKL. For the CDR3, the DNA is TGCGCCAGCAGCCACCCGGGGCTTAACACTGAAGCTTTCTTT. Encoded protein: CASSHPGLNTEAFF.

By share, this clone counts as medium-sized. Different DNA sequences within this sample yield the same CDR3. The CDR3 region is CASSLGQGSGNTIYF. The CDR3 bases are TGTGCCAGCAGCCTCGGACAGGGCTCTGGAAACACCATATATTTT. V usage is TRBV6-8 and J usage is TRBJ1-3, with 8 bases fitting TRBD1. Germline CDR1 and CDR2: MNHGY and SAAAGT. V shed 6 bases, J shed 0 bases, and the junction held 4 bases outside the gene matches. The CDR3 is made up of 15 amino acids.

This clone was seen a handful of times. The chain uses TRBV5-1 and TRBJ1-2; the match to TRBD1 covers 8 bases. Germline trimming cut 3 bases from V and 2 bases from J; bases unmatched to any gene: 9. Germline loops: CDR1 SGHRS, CDR2 YFSETQ. This CDR3 region has 16 residues. The chain's CDR3 is CASSSRWTGRNYGYTF. Written as DNA, the CDR3 is TGCGCCAGCAGCTCGCGATGGACAGGGAGGAACTATGGCTACACCTTC. Looking up the rest from reference TRBV5-1 and TRBJ1-2 gives the full variable domain: KAGVTQTPRYLIKTRGQQVTLSCSPISGHRSVSWYQQTPGQGLQFLFEYFSETQRNKGNFPGRFSGRQFSNSRSEMNVSTLELGDSALYLCASSSRWTGRNYGYTFGSGTRLTVV.

By its share, this clone is medium-sized. The rearrangement uses TRBV11-3 and TRBJ1-6, with 8 bases aligning to TRBD1. Losses at the gene ends were 5 bases for V and 10 bases for J; bases not matched to a gene: 7. Germline values: CDR1 SGHNT, CDR2 YENEEA. The CDR3 consists of 14 residues. The CDR3 bases are TGTGCCAGCAGCCGCACAGGGGGATTCTCACCCCTCCACTTT. Its protein is CASSRTGGFSPLHF.

The V and J genes are TRBV5-1 and TRBJ2-2; 8 bases align to TRBD2. This CDR3 has 14 residues. Germline V gene data show CDR1 as SGHRS and CDR2 as YFSETQ. V dropped 3 bases and J dropped 7; count of bases not matched to a gene: 5. Here the CDR3 reads CASSSGLVGGELFF. CDR3 DNA: TGCGCCAGCAGCTCGGGACTAGTAGGCGGGGAGCTGTTTTTT.

Only a few counts were recorded for this clone. This rearrangement joins TRBV9 to TRBJ2-7; D is possibly TRBD2 (6 bases). The CDR3 totals 14 residues. Trimming stripped 3 bases from V and 2 bases from J, with 12 bases between. Germline V gene lookup returns CDR1 SGDLS and CDR2 YYNGEE. The CDR3 nucleotides are TGTGCCAGCAGCGAGGACACGGGAGCCTACGAGCAGTACTTC. Amino acids: CASSEDTGAYEQYF.

This clone is labeled large. The chain carries TRBV18 and TRBJ1-1; no clear D. The length of the CDR3 is 12 residues. Germline V gene lookup returns CDR1 KGHSH and CDR2 LQKENI. The V end lost 0 bases, the J end lost 5 bases, and 4 bases lay between the germline ends. CDR3: CASSPPGTEAFF. CDR3 sequence (DNA): TGTGCCAGCTCACCACCCGGGACTGAAGCTTTCTTT.

V and J are TRBV5-1 and TRBJ2-3; 7 bases match TRBD2. Germline loops: CDR1 SGHRS, CDR2 YFSETQ. The CDR3 length is 14 residues. The V and J ends lost 4 bases and 7 bases, in that order; junction bases with no gene match: 9. CDR3 sequence reads: CASSTGLVPYTQYF. CDR3 bases: TGCGCCAGCAGCACAGGACTAGTCCCCTATACGCAGTATTTT.

By sample share, this clone is large. The chain recombines TRBV4-1 with TRBJ2-5; TRBD1 aligns across 7 bases. The CDR3 is 13 amino acids. The germline gives CDR1 MGHRA, CDR2 YSYEKL. The V and J ends lost 6 bases and 5 bases, in that order; junction bases with no gene match: 6. In DNA form, the CDR3 reads TGCGCCAGCAGTCTCGACAGGGTCGAGACCCAGTACTTC. It specifies CASSLDRVETQYF.

DNA for the CDR3: TGTGCCACCAGCAGAGGCTGGGACTCCAAGGGGGAGCAGTACTTC. Protein sequence: CATSRGWDSKGEQYF. V is TRBV15 and J is TRBJ2-7; D may be TRBD2 (6 bases). Trimming pared 1 base from V and 7 bases from J, leaving 17 bases between. Germline lookup yields CDR1 LNHNV and CDR2 YYDKDF (reference sequence). CDR3 length: 15 residues.

In its sample, this clone is large (0.1 to 1%). V gene TRBV11-3 combines with J gene TRBJ2-5; D might be TRBD1 (6 bases). Trimming left V 2 bases short and J 4 bases short, with 14 bases between. Germline lookup yields CDR1 SGHNT and CDR2 YENEEA. This CDR3 spans 15 amino acids. The CDR3 DNA sequence: TGTGCCAGCAGCTTATCGGGACATAAGGGAGAGACCCAGTACTTC. Translation gives CASSLSGHKGETQYF.

This clone was found a few times. The chain carries TRBV11-3 and TRBJ2-7, with 8 bases matching TRBD1. Germline-derived CDR1 and CDR2 are SGHNT and YENEEA. The V gene end was trimmed by 3 bases and the J gene end by 3 bases; junction bases not matched to a gene: 7. The CDR3 contains 15 residues. CDR3 DNA sequence: TGTGCCAGCAGCTTCTCAGGACAGGGTGGCTACGAGCAGTACTTC. Residues: CASSFSGQGGYEQYF.